The entry below describes one T cell receptor beta chain. These data originate in a study of blood T cell repertoires in COVID-19. Study background: Italy, Spain and the United States were the sources of the convalescent and acute COVID-19 samples.

The protocol was immunoSEQ multiplex PCR, while the TCRdb copy is restricted to in-frame clones and leaves out a portion. The data show about 400,000 clones, 87% seen once. The V gene's germline CDR1 is MNHEY and CDR2 SMNVEV (reference sequence). The CDR3 contains 12 residues. The chain links TRBV27 to TRBJ2-7; TRBD1 agrees at 8 bases. The end of the DNA is better explained by TRBJ2-4, so the J call may be wrong. What was sequenced was PBMCs or T cells enriched from blood (not recorded which). The receptor was derived from a man aged 35 to 55 in a cohort exposed to, infected with or recovered from COVID-19 (not recorded which). Here the CDR3 reads CASSSTGAIQYF. The CDR3 coding sequence is TGTGCCAGCAGCTCGACAGGGGCCATTCAGTACTTC.